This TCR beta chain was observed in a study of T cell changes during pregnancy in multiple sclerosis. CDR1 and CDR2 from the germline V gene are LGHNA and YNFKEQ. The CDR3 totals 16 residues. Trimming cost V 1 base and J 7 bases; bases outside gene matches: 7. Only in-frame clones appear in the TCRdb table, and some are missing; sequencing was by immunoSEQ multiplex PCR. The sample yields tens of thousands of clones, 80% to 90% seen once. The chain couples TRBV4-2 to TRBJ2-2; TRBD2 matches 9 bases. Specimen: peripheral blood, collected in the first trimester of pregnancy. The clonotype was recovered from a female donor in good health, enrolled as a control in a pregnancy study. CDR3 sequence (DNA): TGTGCCAGCAGCCAAGTCGCGGGGGGGCTGGTCGGGGAGCTGTTTTTT. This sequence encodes CASSQVAGGLVGELFF.